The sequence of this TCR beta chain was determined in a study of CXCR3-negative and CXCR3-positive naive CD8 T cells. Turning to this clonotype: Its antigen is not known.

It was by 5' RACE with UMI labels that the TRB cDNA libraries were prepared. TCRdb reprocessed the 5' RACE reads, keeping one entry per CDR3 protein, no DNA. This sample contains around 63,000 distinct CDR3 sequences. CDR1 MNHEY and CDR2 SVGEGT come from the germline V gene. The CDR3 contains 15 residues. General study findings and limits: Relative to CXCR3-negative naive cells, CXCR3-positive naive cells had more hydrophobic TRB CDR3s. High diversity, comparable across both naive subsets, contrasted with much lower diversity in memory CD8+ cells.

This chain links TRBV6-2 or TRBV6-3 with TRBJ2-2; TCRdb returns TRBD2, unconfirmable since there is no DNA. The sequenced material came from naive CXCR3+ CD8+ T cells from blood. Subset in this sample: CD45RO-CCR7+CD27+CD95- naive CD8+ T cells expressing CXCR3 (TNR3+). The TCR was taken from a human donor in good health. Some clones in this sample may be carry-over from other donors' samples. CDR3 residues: CASSITSGDTGELFF.